This T cell receptor (beta chain) was profiled in a study of shared clonotypes between healthy human individuals. Study overall: Serving as donors were a couple of women and a few men, whose ages spanned 18 to 49. Study observations and caveats: Clonotype sharing among donors was thought likely to change with sequencing depth.

The CDR3 contains 13 residues. V was cut by 4 bases and J by 2 bases, with 8 bases left in between. CDR1 is LNHDA and CDR2 is SQIVND in the germline V gene (reference sequence). Measured with immunoSEQ multiplex PCR; TCRdb has only the in-frame clones, and not every one. There are about 770,000 clones in the sample; over 60% occur only once, and roughly 1.8% lies in the top ten. There are a few counts of this clone. Its antigen is undetermined. What was sequenced was memory CD4+ T cells sorted from blood. Subset defined: CD45RA-negative fraction. This rearrangement joins TRBV19 to TRBJ2-5; possible D gene TRBD2, 6 bases. This receptor was taken from a woman aged 25 to 39 in good health. CDR3 DNA: TGTGCCAGTAGTAACGCGGGGCAAGAGACCCAGTACTTC. It yields the protein CASSNAGQETQYF.